The following is a T cell receptor (beta chain) sequence with its context. The antigen remains unidentified. This specimen belongs to a study of T cells in localized non-small cell lung cancer. Study-level results: In adjacent lung, a median roughly 56 of the top 100 tumor clones were found. Exceeding tumor, uninvolved adjacent lung had the highest T cell clonality. In the blood, greater T cell density corresponded to longer overall survival. Sequencing involved a lone tumor region, leaving heterogeneity possible.

The table came from immunoSEQ multiplex PCR; TCRdb's copy has only in-frame clones and leaves some out. The table lists about 39,000 clones, around 79% of them singletons. Germline CDR1 and CDR2: SGHAT and FQNNGV. Unmatched junction bases numbered 7, after V lost 5 bases and J lost 4 bases. This CDR3 has 15 residues. This sequence was found in a woman aged 35 to 70 with stage II squamous cell lung carcinoma. The input for sequencing was PBMCs, taken before any cancer treatment. The chain employs TRBV11-2 and TRBJ2-1, with 8 nucleotides matching TRBD1. In DNA, the CDR3 is TGTGCCAGCAGCCAGGGGGCTAGCAAATACAATGAGCAGTTCTTC. This sequence encodes CASSQGASKYNEQFF.